The rows below give T cell receptor beta chains drawn from one sample of a study of cytotoxic CD8 clonotypes in ibrutinib-treated CLL. The data were produced by immunoSEQ multiplex PCR, yet TCRdb's version contains in-frame clones alone and is incomplete. The repertoire holds around 330,000 clones, with 67% as singletons. Here the sequenced sample was PBMCs, taken after 36 months of ibrutinib treatment. These receptors were taken from a human donor with chronic lymphocytic leukemia. Both conserved end residues are part of each CDR3. A D gene is named only where the DNA matches it firmly. Size is stated for part of the rows, as once, few or many counts, or as a class when the clone is expanded.

V gene,J gene,D gene,clone size,CDR3 protein,CDR3 DNA
TRBV12-2,TRBJ2-5,.,.,CASRLEYPRDLEGETQYF,TGTGCAAGTCGCTTAGAGTACCCCCGGGACCTCGAGGGAGAGACCCAGTACTTC
TRBV7-8,TRBJ2-7,.,.,CASSLVEGQPYEQYF,TGTGCCAGCAGCTTAGTAGAGGGTCAACCATACGAGCAGTACTTC
TRBV2,TRBJ2-1,.,once,CASSDQGNEQFF,TGTGCCAGCAGTGACCAGGGCAATGAGCAGTTCTTC
TRBV2,TRBJ2-2,.,.,CASTSPFGRSGELFF,TGTGCCAGCACCTCTCCTTTCGGGAGATCCGGGGAGCTGTTTTTT
TRBV5-6,TRBJ1-5,.,.,CASSLARYSNQPQHF,TGTGCCAGCAGCTTGGCTCGATATAGCAATCAGCCCCAGCATTTT
TRBV18,TRBJ2-7,.,few,CASSPGEIYEQYF,TGTGCCAGCTCACCAGGGGAGATCTACGAGCAGTACTTC
TRBV13,TRBJ1-6,.,.,CASSTLGSPLHF,TGTGCCAGCAGCACACTTGGGTCACCCCTCCACTTT
TRBV7-9,TRBJ1-2,TRBD1,.,CASSPTGGDTNYGYTF,TGTGCCAGCAGCCCGACAGGGGGTGATACTAACTATGGCTACACCTTC
TRBV10-3,TRBJ2-7,TRBD1,.,CAISAGDRDSEQYF,TGTGCCATCAGTGCTGGGGACAGGGATTCCGAGCAGTACTTC
TRBV6-5,TRBJ1-1,.,once,CASSYKAGTTEAFF,TGTGCCAGCAGTTACAAGGCAGGGACCACTGAAGCTTTCTTT
TRBV21-1,TRBJ2-7,.,.,CASKDRDHEQYF,TGTGCCAGCAAAGACAGGGACCACGAGCAGTACTTC
TRBV4-3,TRBJ2-7,TRBD1,.,CASSQGTGRSSYEQYF,TGCGCCAGCAGCCAAGGGACAGGCCGAAGCTCCTACGAGCAGTACTTC
TRBV11-2,TRBJ1-5,.,once,CASSLYGGSQPQHF,TGTGCCAGCAGCTTATATGGGGGGAGCCAGCCCCAGCATTTT
TRBV10-3,TRBJ2-6,TRBD1,.,CAIGATGSGANVLTF,TGTGCCATCGGCGCGACAGGGTCTGGGGCCAACGTCCTGACTTTC
TRBV18,TRBJ2-3,.,.,CASSPAPKPDTQYF,TGTGCCAGCTCACCAGCCCCGAAGCCAGATACGCAGTATTTT
TRBV19,TRBJ2-7,TRBD2,.,CASSIRASGSHSYEQYF,TGTGCCAGTAGTATCCGGGCTAGCGGGAGTCATTCCTACGAGCAGTACTTC
TRBV10-1,TRBJ2-1,.,.,CASSESADEQFF,TGCGCCAGCAGTGAGTCCGCAGACGAGCAGTTCTTC
TRBV27,TRBJ2-7,TRBD1,.,CASSLRQGSYEQYF,TGTGCCAGCAGTTTGCGACAGGGTTCCTACGAGCAGTACTTC
TRBV29-1,TRBJ2-7,.,.,CSVLTGSGEQYF,TGCAGCGTTTTAACAGGGTCGGGCGAGCAGTACTTC
TRBV4-1,TRBJ2-3,TRBD2,few,CASSQEPGGLSTDTQYF,TGCGCCAGCAGCCAAGAACCCGGGGGGTTGAGCACAGATACGCAGTATTTT
TRBV6-1,TRBJ2-3,.,.,CASSDHRLALGTDTQYF,TGTGCCAGCAGTGATCACCGGCTAGCGTTAGGCACAGATACGCAGTATTTT
TRBV5-1,TRBJ2-3,.,.,CASSLTSLGWGTDTQYF,TGCGCCAGCAGCCTAACCTCACTGGGGTGGGGCACAGATACGCAGTATTTT
TRBV5-4,TRBJ2-5,.,.,CASSPVGGNYETQYF,TGTGCCAGCAGCCCGGTAGGGGGTAATTATGAGACCCAGTACTTC
TRBV11-2,TRBJ2-2,TRBD2,.,CASSPLAGGELFF,TGTGCCAGCAGCCCACTAGCGGGAGGGGAGCTGTTTTTT
TRBV5-6,TRBJ1-1,.,once,CASSLLGVTEAFF,TGTGCCAGCAGCTTGTTGGGGGTGACTGAAGCTTTCTTT
TRBV27,TRBJ2-7,.,few,CASSLRGGEQYF,TGTGCCAGCAGTTTAAGGGGTGGTGAGCAGTACTTC
TRBV7-2,TRBJ2-5,.,.,CASSHLTETQYF,TGTGCCAGCAGCCACCTTACGGAGACCCAGTACTTC
TRBV18,TRBJ1-1,.,.,CASSPSLNTEAFF,TGTGCCAGCTCACCTTCATTGAACACTGAAGCTTTCTTT
TRBV28,TRBJ2-7,.,.,CASSQAYEQYF,TGTGCCAGCAGTCAAGCCTACGAGCAGTACTTC